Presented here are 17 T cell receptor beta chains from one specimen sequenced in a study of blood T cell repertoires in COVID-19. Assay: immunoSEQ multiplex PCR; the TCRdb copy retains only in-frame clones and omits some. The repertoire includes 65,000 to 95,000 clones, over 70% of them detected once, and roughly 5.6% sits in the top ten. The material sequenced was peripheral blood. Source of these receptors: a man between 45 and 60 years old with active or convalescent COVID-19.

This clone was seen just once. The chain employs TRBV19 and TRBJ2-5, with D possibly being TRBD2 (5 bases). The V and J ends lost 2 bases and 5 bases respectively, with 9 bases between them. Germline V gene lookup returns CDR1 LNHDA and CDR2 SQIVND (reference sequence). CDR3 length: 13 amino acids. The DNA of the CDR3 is TGTGCCAGTAGTATAAACGGGGTCGAGACCCAGTACTTC. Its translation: CASSINGVETQYF.

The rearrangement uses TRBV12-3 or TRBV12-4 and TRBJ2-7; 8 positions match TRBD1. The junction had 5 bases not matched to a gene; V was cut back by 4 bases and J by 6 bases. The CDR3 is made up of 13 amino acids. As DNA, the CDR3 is TGTGCCAGCAGTTCGGACAGGGATAGCGAGCAGTACTTC. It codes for CASSSDRDSEQYF.

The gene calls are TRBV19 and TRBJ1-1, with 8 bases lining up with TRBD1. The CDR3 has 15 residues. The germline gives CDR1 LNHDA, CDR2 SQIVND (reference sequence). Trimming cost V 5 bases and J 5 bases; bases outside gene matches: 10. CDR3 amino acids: CASSLSDRGPTEAFF. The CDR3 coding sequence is TGTGCCAGTAGTCTTTCCGACAGGGGACCAACTGAAGCTTTCTTT. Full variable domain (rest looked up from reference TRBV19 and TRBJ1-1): DGGITQSPKYLFRKEGQNVTLSCEQNLNHDAMYWYRQDPGQGLRLIYYSQIVNDFQKGDIAEGYSVSREKKESFPLTVTSAQKNPTAFYLCASSLSDRGPTEAFFGQGTRLTVV.

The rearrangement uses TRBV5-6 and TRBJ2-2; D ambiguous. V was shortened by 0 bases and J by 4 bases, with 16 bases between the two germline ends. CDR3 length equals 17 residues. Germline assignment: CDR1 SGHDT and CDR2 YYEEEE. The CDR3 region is CASSLEDLDPSTGELFF. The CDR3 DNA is TGTGCCAGCAGCTTGGAGGATTTAGACCCTAGCACCGGGGAGCTGTTTTTT.

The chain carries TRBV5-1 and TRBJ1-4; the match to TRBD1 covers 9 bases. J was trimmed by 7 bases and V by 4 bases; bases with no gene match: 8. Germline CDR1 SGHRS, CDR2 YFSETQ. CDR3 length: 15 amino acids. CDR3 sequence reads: CASSLYGTGSEKLFF. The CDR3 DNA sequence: TGCGCCAGCAGCCTGTACGGGACAGGGAGTGAAAAACTGTTTTTT.

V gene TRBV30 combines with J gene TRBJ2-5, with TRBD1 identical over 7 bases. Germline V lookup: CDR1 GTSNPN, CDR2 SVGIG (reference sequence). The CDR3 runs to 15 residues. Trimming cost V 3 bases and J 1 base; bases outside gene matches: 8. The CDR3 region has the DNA TGTGCCTGGAGAGGCCCCGGGACAGCCCAAGAGACCCAGTACTTC. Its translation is CAWRGPGTAQETQYF.

CDR3 region: CASSFESGGDWGETQYF. CDR3 sequence (DNA): TGCGCCAGCAGCTTTGAGTCAGGGGGCGATTGGGGAGAGACCCAGTACTTC. This chain joins TRBV5-1 and TRBJ2-5, with 8 positions matching TRBD1. Germline trimming cut 2 bases from V and 4 bases from J; bases unmatched to any gene: 13. The germline V gene has CDR1 SGHRS and CDR2 YFSETQ. The CDR3 spans 17 residues.

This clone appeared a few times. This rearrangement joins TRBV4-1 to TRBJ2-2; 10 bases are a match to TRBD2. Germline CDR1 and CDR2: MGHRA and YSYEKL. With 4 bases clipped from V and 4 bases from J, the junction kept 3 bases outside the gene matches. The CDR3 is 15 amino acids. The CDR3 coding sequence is TGCGCCAGCAGCCTTAGCGGGGGGTTCACCGGGGAGCTGTTTTTT. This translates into CASSLSGGFTGELFF.

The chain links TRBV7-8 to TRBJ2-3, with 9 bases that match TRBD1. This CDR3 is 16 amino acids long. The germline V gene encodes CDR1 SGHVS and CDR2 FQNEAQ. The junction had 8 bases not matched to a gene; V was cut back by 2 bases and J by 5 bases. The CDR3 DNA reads TGTGCCAGCAGCTTACAAACAGGGGGCTTCGGAGATACGCAGTATTTT. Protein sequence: CASSLQTGGFGDTQYF.

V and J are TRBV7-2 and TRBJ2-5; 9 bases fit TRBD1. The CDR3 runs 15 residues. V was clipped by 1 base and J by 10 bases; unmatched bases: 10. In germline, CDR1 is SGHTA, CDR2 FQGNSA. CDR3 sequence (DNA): TGTGCCAGCAGCTTAGGGCAAGGGGGACAGGGTGTCCAGTACTTC. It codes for CASSLGQGGQGVQYF. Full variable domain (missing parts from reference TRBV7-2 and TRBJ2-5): GAGVSQSPSNKVTEKGKDVELRCDPISGHTALYWYRQSLGQGLEFLIYFQGNSAPDKSGLPSDRFSAERTGGSVSTLTIQRTQQEDSAVYLCASSLGQGGQGVQYFGPGTRLLVL.

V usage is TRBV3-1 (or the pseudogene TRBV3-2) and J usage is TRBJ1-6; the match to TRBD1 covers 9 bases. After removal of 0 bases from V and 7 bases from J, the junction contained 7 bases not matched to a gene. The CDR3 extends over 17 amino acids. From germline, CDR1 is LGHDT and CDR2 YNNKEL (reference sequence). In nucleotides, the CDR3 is TGTGCCAGCAGCCAAGAAGCGAGGGGGACAGGGAATTCACCCCTCCACTTT. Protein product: CASSQEARGTGNSPLHF.

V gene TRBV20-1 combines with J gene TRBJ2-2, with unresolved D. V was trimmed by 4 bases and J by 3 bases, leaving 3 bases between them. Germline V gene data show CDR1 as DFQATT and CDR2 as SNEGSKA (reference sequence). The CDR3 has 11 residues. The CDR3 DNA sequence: TGCAGTGCTACTGACACCGGGGAGCTGTTTTTT. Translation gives CSATDTGELFF.

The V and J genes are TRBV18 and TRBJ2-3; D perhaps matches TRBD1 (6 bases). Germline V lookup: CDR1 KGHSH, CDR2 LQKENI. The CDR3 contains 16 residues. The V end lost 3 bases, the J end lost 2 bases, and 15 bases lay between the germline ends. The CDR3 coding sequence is TGTGCCAGCTCACCGACTTTACAGGGCACCACAGATACGCAGTATTTT. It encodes CASSPTLQGTTDTQYF.

CDR3 residues: CASSDQGATDTQYF. CDR3 DNA sequence: TGTGCCAGCAGCGACCAGGGGGCCACAGATACGCAGTATTTT. This rearrangement joins TRBV7-3 to TRBJ2-3; 8 nucleotides line up with TRBD1. Germline V gene data show CDR1 as SGHTA and CDR2 as FQGTGA. The CDR3 is 14 residues long. V gave up 5 bases and J gave up 2 bases; unmatched junction bases: 3.

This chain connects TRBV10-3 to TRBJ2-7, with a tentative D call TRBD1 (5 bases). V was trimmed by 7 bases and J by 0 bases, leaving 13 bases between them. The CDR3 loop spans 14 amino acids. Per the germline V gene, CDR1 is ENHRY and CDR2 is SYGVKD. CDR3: CAIKGNGDSYEQYF. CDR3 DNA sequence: TGTGCCATCAAGGGGAATGGGGACTCCTACGAGCAGTACTTC.

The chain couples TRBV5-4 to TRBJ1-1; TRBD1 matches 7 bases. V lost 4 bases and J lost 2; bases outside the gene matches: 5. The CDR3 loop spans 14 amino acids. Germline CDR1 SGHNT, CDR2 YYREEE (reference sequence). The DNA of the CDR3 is TGTGCCAGCAGCAAGGGACAGTTAAACACTGAAGCTTTCTTT. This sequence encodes CASSKGQLNTEAFF. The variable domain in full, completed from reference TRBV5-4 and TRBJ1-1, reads ETGVTQSPTHLIKTRGQQVTLRCSSQSGHNTVSWYQQALGQGPQFIFQYYREEENGRGNFPPRFSGLQFPNYSSELNVNALELDDSALYLCASSKGQLNTEAFFGQGTRLTVV.

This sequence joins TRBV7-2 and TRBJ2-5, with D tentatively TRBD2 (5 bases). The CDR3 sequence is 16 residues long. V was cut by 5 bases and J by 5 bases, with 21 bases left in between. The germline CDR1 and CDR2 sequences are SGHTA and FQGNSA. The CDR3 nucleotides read TGTGCCAGCAGCCTACAATCCGGGATAACTCGGGAGACCCAGTACTTC. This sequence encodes CASSLQSGITRETQYF.